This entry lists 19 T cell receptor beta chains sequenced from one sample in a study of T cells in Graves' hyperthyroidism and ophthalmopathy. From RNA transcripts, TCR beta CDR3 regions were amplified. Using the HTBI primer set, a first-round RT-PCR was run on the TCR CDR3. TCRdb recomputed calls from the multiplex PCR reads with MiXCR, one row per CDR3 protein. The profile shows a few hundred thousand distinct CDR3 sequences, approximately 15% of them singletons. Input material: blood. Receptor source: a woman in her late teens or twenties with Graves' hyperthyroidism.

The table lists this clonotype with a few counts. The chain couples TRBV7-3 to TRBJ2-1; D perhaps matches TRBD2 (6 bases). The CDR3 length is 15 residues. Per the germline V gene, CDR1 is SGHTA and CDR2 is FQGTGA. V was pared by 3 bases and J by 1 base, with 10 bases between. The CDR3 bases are TGTGCCAGCAGCTTGTTCCTAGCGTCCTACAATGAGCAGTTCTTC. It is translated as CASSLFLASYNEQFF.

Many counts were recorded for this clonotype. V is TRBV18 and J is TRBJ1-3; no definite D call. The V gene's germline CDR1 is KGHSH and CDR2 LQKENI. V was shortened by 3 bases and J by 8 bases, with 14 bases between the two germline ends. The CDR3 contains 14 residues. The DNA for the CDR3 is TGTGCCAGCTCACCCATGGACCGGCAGGACACCATATATTTT. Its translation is CASSPMDRQDTIYF.

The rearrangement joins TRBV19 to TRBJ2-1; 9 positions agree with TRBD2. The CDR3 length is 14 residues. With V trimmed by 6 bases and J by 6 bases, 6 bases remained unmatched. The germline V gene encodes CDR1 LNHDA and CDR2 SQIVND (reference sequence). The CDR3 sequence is CASRPGLAFNEQFF. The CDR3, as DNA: TGTGCCAGTAGACCGGGACTAGCCTTCAATGAGCAGTTCTTC.

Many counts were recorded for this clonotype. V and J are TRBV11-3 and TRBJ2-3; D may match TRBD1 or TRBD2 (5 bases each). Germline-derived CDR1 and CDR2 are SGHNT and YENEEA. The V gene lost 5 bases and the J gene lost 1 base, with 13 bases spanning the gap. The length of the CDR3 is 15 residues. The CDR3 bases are TGTGCCAGCAGCGGGGACCCGTCGGGCACAGATACGCAGTATTTT. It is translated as CASSGDPSGTDTQYF.

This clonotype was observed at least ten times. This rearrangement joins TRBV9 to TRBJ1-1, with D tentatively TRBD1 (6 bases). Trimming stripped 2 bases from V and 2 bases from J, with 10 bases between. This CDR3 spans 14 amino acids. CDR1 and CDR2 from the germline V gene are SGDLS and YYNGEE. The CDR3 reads CASSVEGVNTEAFF. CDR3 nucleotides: TGTGCCAGCAGCGTGGAGGGGGTCAACACTGAAGCTTTCTTT.

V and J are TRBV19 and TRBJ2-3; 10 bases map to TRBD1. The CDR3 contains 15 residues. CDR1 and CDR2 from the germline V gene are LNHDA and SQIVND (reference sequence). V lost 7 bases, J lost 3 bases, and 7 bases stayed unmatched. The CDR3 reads CASNDRGRGTDTQYF. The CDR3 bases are TGTGCCAGTAACGACAGGGGGCGGGGGACAGATACGCAGTATTTT. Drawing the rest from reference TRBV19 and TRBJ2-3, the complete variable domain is DGGITQSPKYLFRKEGQNVTLSCEQNLNHDAMYWYRQDPGQGLRLIYYSQIVNDFQKGDIAEGYSVSREKKESFPLTVTSAQKNPTAFYLCASNDRGRGTDTQYFGPGTRLTVL.

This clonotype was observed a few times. The DNA for the CDR3 is TGTGCCAGTAGTATCCTGGGGGCGCGAGAAAAACTGTTTTTT. Protein sequence: CASSILGAREKLFF. V is TRBV19 and J is TRBJ1-4; perhaps TRBD1 as D (6 bases). V dropped 3 bases and J dropped 8 bases, with 13 bases sitting between them. The CDR3 consists of 14 residues. CDR1 LNHDA and CDR2 SQIVND come from the germline V gene (reference sequence).

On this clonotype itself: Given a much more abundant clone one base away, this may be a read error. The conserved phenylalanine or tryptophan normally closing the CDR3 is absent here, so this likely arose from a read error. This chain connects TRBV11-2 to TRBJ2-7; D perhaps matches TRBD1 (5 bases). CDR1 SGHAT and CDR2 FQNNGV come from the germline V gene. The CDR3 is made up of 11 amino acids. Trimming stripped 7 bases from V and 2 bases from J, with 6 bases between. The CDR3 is CASKGTYEQYL. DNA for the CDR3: TGTGCCAGCAAGGGGACCTACGAGCAGTACCTC.

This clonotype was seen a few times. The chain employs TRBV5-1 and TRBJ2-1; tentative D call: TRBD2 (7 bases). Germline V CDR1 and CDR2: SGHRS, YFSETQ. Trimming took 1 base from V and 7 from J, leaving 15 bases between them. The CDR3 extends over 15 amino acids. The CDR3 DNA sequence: TGCGCCAGCAGCTTGAGGGGGGAGGGTGTTAATGAGCAGTTCTTC. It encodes CASSLRGEGVNEQFF.

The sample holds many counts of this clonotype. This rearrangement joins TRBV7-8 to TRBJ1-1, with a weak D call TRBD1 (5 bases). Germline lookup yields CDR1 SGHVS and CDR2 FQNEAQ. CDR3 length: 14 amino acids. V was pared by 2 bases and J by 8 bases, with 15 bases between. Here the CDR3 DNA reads TGTGCCAGCAGCTTATCCGCCGTCCGGGGGGAAGCTTTCTTT. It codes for CASSLSAVRGEAFF.

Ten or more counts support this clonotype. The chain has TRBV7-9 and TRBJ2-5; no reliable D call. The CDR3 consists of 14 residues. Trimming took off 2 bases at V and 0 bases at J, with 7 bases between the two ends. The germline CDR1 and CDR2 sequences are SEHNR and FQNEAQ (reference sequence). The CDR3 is CASSLPLHQETQYF. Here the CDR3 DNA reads TGTGCCAGCAGCTTACCTCTACACCAAGAGACCCAGTACTTC.

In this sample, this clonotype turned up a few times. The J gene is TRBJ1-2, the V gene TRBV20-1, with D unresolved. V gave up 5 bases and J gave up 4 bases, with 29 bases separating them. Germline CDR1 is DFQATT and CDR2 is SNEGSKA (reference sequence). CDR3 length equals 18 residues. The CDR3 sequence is CSAASGAPSTIISYGYTF. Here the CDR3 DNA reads TGCAGTGCTGCATCAGGAGCGCCATCCACGATCATATCCTATGGCTACACCTTC.

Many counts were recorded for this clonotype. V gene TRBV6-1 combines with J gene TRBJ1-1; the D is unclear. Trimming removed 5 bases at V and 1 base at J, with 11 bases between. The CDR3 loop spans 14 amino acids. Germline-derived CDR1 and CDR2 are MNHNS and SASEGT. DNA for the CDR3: TGTGCCAGCAGTTATACGACCTCGAACACTGAAGCTTTCTTT. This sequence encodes CASSYTTSNTEAFF.

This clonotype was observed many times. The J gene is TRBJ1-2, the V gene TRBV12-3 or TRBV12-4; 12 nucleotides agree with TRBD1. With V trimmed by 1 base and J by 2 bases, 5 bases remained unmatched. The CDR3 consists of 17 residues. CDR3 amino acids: CASSLVPGQGANYGYTF. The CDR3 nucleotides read TGTGCCAGCAGTTTAGTCCCGGGACAGGGGGCGAACTATGGCTACACCTTC.

CDR3 loop: CSARVSDQPQHF. The CDR3 DNA reads TGCAGTGCTAGAGTGTCTGATCAGCCCCAGCATTTT. The J gene is TRBJ1-5, the V gene TRBV20-1; D not resolved. Trimming removed 1 base from V and 5 bases from J, with 6 bases in between. The CDR3 spans 12 residues. Per the germline V gene, CDR1 is DFQATT and CDR2 is SNEGSKA (reference sequence).

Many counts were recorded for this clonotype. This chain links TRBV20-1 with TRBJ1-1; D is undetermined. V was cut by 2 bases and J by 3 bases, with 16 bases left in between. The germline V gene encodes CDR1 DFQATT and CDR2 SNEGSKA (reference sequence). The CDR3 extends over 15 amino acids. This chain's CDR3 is CSARPFSGWDTEAFF. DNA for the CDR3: TGCAGTGCTAGACCCTTTTCGGGATGGGACACTGAAGCTTTCTTT.

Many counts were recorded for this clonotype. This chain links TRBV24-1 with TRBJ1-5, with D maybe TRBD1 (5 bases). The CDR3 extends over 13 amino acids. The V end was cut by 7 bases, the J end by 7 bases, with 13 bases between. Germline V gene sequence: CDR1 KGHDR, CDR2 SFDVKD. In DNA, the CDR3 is TGTGCCACCAGCCCCGTGGAGGGGCAGCCCCAGCATTTT. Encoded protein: CATSPVEGQPQHF.

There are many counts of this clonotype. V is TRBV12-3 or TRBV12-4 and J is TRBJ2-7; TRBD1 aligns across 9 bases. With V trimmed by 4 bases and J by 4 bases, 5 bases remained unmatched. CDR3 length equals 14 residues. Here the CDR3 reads CASSSGQGWYEQYV. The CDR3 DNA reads TGTGCCAGCAGTTCGGGACAGGGATGGTACGAGCAGTACGTC.

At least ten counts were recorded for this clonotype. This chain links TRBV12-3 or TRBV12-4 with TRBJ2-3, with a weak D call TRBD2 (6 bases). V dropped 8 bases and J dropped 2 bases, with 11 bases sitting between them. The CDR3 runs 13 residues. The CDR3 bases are TGTGCCAGCCAGACTAGTAACACAGATACGCAGTATTTT. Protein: CASQTSNTDTQYF.